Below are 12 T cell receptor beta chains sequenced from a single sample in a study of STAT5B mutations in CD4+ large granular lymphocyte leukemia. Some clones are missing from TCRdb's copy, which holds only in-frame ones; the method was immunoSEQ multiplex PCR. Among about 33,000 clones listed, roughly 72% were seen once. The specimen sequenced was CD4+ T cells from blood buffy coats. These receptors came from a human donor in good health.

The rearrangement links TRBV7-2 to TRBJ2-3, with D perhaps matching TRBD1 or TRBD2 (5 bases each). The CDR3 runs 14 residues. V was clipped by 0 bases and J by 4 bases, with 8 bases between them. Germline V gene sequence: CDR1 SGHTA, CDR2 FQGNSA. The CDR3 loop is CASSLAGAADTQYF. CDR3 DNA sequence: TGTGCCAGCAGCTTAGCCGGGGCGGCAGATACGCAGTATTTT.

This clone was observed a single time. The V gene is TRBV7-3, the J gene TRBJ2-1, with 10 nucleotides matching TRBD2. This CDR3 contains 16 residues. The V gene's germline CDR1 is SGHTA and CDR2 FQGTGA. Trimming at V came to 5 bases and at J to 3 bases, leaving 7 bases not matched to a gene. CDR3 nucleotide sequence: TGTGCCAGCAGCCCCTCCGGGACTAGCGACTACAATGAGCAGTTCTTC. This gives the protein CASSPSGTSDYNEQFF.

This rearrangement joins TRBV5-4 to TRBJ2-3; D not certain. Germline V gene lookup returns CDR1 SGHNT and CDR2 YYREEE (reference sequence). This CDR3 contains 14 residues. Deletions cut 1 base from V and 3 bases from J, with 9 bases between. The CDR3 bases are TGTGCCAGCAGCTTGCCTGTTGAGACAGATACGCAGTATTTT. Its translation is CASSLPVETDTQYF.

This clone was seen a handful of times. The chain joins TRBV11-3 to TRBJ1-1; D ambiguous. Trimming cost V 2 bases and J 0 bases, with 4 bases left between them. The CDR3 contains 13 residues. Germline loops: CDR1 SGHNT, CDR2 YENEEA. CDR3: CASSLTLNTEAFF. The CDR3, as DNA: TGTGCCAGCAGCTTAACCTTGAACACTGAAGCTTTCTTT.

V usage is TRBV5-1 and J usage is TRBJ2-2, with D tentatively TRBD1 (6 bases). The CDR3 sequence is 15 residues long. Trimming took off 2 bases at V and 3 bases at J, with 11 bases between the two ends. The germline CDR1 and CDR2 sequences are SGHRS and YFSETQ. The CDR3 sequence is CASSFRGGDTGELFF. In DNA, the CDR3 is TGCGCCAGCAGCTTTCGAGGGGGAGACACCGGGGAGCTGTTTTTT.

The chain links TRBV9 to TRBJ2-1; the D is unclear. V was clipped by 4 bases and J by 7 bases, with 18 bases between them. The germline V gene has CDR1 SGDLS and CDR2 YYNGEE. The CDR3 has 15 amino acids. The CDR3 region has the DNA TGTGCCAGCAGCCCCGCTCTAGGAGTTTGGAATGAGCAGTTCTTC. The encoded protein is CASSPALGVWNEQFF.

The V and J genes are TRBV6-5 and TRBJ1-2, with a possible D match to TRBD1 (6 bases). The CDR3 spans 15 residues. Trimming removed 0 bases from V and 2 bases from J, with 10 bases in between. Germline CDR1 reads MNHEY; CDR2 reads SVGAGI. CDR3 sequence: CASSYSSGANYGYTF. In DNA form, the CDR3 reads TGTGCCAGCAGTTACTCTTCAGGGGCCAACTATGGCTACACCTTC.

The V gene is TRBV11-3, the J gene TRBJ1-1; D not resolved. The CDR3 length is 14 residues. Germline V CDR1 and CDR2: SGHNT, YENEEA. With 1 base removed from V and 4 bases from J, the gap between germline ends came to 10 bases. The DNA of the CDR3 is TGTGCCAGCAGCTTAGGGAGGGCCCTCACTGAAGCTTTCTTT. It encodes CASSLGRALTEAFF. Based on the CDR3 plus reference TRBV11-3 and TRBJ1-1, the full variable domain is EAGVVQSPRYKIIEKKQPVAFWCNPISGHNTLYWYLQNLGQGPELLIRYENEEAVDDSQLPKDRFSAERLKGVDSTLKIQPAELGDSAVYLCASSLGRALTEAFFGQGTRLTVV.

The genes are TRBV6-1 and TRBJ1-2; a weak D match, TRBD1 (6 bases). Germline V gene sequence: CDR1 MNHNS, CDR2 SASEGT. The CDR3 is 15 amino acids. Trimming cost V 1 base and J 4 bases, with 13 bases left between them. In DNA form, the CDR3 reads TGTGCCAGCAGTGAAGGGGGGGGGCTGAGCTATGGCTACACCTTC. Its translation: CASSEGGGLSYGYTF.

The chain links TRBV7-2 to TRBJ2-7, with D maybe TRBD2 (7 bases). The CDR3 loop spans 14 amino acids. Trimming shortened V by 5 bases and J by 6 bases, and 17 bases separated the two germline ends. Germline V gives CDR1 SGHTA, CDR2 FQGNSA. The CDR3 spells CASSPDGGAREQYF. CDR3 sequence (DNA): TGTGCCAGCAGCCCGGATGGGGGGGCCCGCGAGCAGTACTTC. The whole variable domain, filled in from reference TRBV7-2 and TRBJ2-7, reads GAGVSQSPSNKVTEKGKDVELRCDPISGHTALYWYRQSLGQGLEFLIYFQGNSAPDKSGLPSDRFSAERTGGSVSTLTIQRTQQEDSAVYLCASSPDGGAREQYFGPGTRLTVT.

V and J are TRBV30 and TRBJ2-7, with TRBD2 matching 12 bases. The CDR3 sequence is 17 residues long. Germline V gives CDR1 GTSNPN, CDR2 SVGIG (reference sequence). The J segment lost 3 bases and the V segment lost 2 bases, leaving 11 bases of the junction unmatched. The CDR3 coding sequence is TGTGCCTGGAGTCCATGGAGGGCTAGCGGGAGGGACTACGAGCAGTACTTC. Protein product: CAWSPWRASGRDYEQYF.

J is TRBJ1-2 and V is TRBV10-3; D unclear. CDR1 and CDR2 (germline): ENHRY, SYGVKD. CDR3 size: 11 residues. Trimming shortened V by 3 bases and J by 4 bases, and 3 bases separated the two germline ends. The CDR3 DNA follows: TGTGCCATCAGTGACCTCTATGGCTACACCTTC. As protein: CAISDLYGYTF.